Following are 21 T cell receptor beta chains from one sample sequenced in a study of blood T cell repertoires in COVID-19. The data were produced by immunoSEQ multiplex PCR, yet TCRdb's version contains in-frame clones alone and is incomplete. The top ten hold 5.5% to 7.5% of the sample, which has approximately 350,000 clones, approximately 91% seen once. Sequenced material: peripheral blood. These receptors all stem from a woman in her sixties or seventies with COVID-19, enrolled during active disease.

The J gene is TRBJ2-1, the V gene TRBV3-1 (or the pseudogene TRBV3-2); 8 bases fit TRBD1. With 4 bases clipped from V and 5 bases from J, the junction kept 4 bases outside the gene matches. The CDR3 totals 14 residues. Germline V gene data show CDR1 as LGHDT and CDR2 as YNNKEL (reference sequence). The chain's CDR3 is CASSRQGSHNEQFF. CDR3 DNA sequence: TGTGCCAGCAGCCGACAGGGGTCGCACAATGAGCAGTTCTTC.

The gene calls are TRBV5-1 and TRBJ1-1; D is possibly TRBD1 (6 bases). The germline gives CDR1 SGHRS, CDR2 YFSETQ. The CDR3 is 15 residues long. Trimming cost V 4 bases and J 6 bases, with 19 bases left between them. The CDR3 region has the DNA TGCGCCAGCAGCACAGGGCTTGGGGAAGGGGCTGAAGCTTTCTTT. Encoded protein: CASSTGLGEGAEAFF.

This chain connects TRBV29-1 to TRBJ2-7; 10 nucleotides match TRBD2. The J segment lost 5 bases and the V segment lost 4 bases, leaving 8 bases of the junction unmatched. Germline V gene lookup returns CDR1 SQVTM and CDR2 ANQGSEA. The CDR3 runs 14 residues. The CDR3 protein is CSVGLLAGLNEQYF. The CDR3 nucleotides read TGCAGCGTTGGGCTACTAGCGGGACTGAACGAGCAGTACTTC.

Here the CDR3 DNA reads TGTGCCACCAGTGGTGGCAGGGAAGCGCAAGGCTACACCTTC. It yields the protein CATSGGREAQGYTF. The V call is TRBV24-1, the J call TRBJ1-2; D possibly corresponds to TRBD1 (5 bases). Trimming pared 5 bases from V and 8 bases from J, leaving 17 bases between. The CDR3 is 14 residues long. The germline gives CDR1 KGHDR, CDR2 SFDVKD.

The chain joins TRBV28 to TRBJ2-2; 10 bases line up with TRBD1. This CDR3 region has 16 residues. Unmatched junction bases numbered 6, after V lost 5 bases and J lost 3 bases. In germline, CDR1 is MDHEN, CDR2 SYDVKM. In DNA form, the CDR3 reads TGTGCCAGCAGTATAGACAGGGGGCAACACACCGGGGAGCTGTTTTTT. Translating gives CASSIDRGQHTGELFF.

This clone was seen a single time. The V call is TRBV3-1 (or the pseudogene TRBV3-2), the J call TRBJ2-2; 7 bases are a match to TRBD2. Germline CDR1 reads LGHDT; CDR2 reads YNNKEL (reference sequence). The CDR3 length is 17 residues. J gave up 5 bases and V 0 bases, and 9 bases lay outside the gene matches. The CDR3 DNA sequence: TGTGCCAGCAGCCAAGATCGAGGTAGCGGGTTAACCGGGGAGCTGTTTTTT. Translation gives CASSQDRGSGLTGELFF.

V gene TRBV27 combines with J gene TRBJ2-6; D perhaps matches TRBD1 (6 bases). The CDR3 has 18 residues. Looked up from germline, CDR1 is MNHEY and CDR2 is SMNVEV (reference sequence). Trimming pared 1 base from V and 1 base from J, leaving 14 bases between. CDR3 region: CASSLWGHPLSGANVLTF. CDR3 coding DNA: TGTGCCAGCAGTTTATGGGGACACCCGCTGTCTGGGGCCAACGTCCTGACTTTC.

J is TRBJ2-2 and V is TRBV27; 8 bases match TRBD1. The CDR3 is made up of 15 amino acids. CDR1 and CDR2 (germline): MNHEY, SMNVEV (reference sequence). V lost 3 bases and J lost 6; bases outside the gene matches: 6. CDR3: CASSFQDRVAGELFF. The CDR3 DNA reads TGTGCCAGCAGTTTCCAGGACAGGGTGGCCGGGGAGCTGTTTTTT.

This chain uses TRBV11-2 with TRBJ1-1; D gene uncertain. The CDR3 is 15 amino acids. CDR1 SGHAT and CDR2 FQNNGV come from the germline V gene. V was clipped by 1 base and J by 5 bases, with 14 bases between them. The CDR3 DNA sequence: TGTGCCAGCAGCTTAGTACGGGGAGTAAAGACTGAAGCTTTCTTT. This encodes CASSLVRGVKTEAFF.

Comments on this clone: Mismatch with germline at one junction end may stem from a read error. V is TRBV5-1 and J is TRBJ1-1; maybe TRBD1 (6 bases). Germline lookup yields CDR1 SGHRS and CDR2 YFSETQ. There are 13 residues in the CDR3. The DNA for the CDR3 is TGCGCCAGCAGCTCCCCCCGGGACACCGAAGCTTTCTTT. Protein sequence: CASSSPRDTEAFF.

This clone was picked up a small number of times. CDR3 DNA sequence: TGTGCCAGCAGCGTAGGAGGGCGGGGCCCCACCGGGGAGCTGTTTTTT. Protein product: CASSVGGRGPTGELFF. The gene calls are TRBV9 and TRBJ2-2; tentative D call: TRBD2 (6 bases). Trimming stripped 0 bases from V and 4 bases from J, with 13 bases between. This CDR3 has 16 residues. Germline V gene data show CDR1 as SGDLS and CDR2 as YYNGEE.

The chain links TRBV19 to TRBJ2-5, with 9 nucleotides matching TRBD1. This CDR3 is built from 14 residues. With 6 bases clipped from V and 7 bases from J, the junction kept 9 bases outside the gene matches. Germline loops: CDR1 LNHDA, CDR2 SQIVND (reference sequence). CDR3 in amino acids: CASSRPGQGMTQYF. CDR3 sequence (DNA): TGTGCCAGTAGCCGACCGGGACAGGGTATGACCCAGTACTTC.

This clone occurred a few times. The chain recombines TRBV2 with TRBJ2-1, with a possible D match to TRBD2 (5 bases). The V end was cut by 2 bases, the J end by 11 bases, with 10 bases between. There are 12 residues in the CDR3. Per germline, CDR1 SNHLY and CDR2 FYNNEI. The CDR3 coding sequence is TGTGCCAGCAGTGAAAGCAGAGGGAAGCAGTTCTTC. It codes for CASSESRGKQFF.

Regarding this clone: One end of the junction varies from germline; a read error may be responsible. The rearrangement uses TRBV11-2 and TRBJ2-7; D is unresolved. The CDR3 consists of 14 residues. Germline CDR1 SGHAT, CDR2 FQNNGV. In nucleotides, the CDR3 is TGTGCCAGCAGCCTAGAGGCTTTTTCCTACGAGCAGTACTTC. Amino acids: CASSLEAFSYEQYF.

In this sample, this clone turned up once. The chain couples TRBV19 to TRBJ2-3, with 9 bases aligning to TRBD1. The CDR3 length is 16 residues. Germline values: CDR1 LNHDA, CDR2 SQIVND (reference sequence). After removal of 5 bases from V and 6 bases from J, the junction contained 12 bases not matched to a gene. The CDR3 loop is CASSPGTGLFSDTQYF. The CDR3 nucleotides read TGTGCCAGTAGTCCCGGGACAGGGCTGTTTAGTGATACGCAGTATTTT.

The count of this clone is one. This chain connects TRBV10-3 to TRBJ1-1; 7 bases match TRBD1. This CDR3 region has 15 residues. V gave up 5 bases and J gave up 3 bases; unmatched junction bases: 9. Germline V lookup: CDR1 ENHRY, CDR2 SYGVKD. The chain's CDR3 is CAISPRQGDDTEAFF. The CDR3, as DNA: TGTGCCATCAGTCCCCGACAGGGTGACGACACTGAAGCTTTCTTT.

The gene calls are TRBV2 and TRBJ1-2, with 8 bases matching TRBD1. Trimming cost V 5 bases and J 7 bases; bases outside gene matches: 6. Germline V lookup: CDR1 SNHLY, CDR2 FYNNEI. This CDR3 has 13 residues. In DNA, the CDR3 is TGTGCCAGCAGTTTTGGACAGGGTGGTGGCTACACCTTC. Its translation: CASSFGQGGGYTF.

The J gene is TRBJ2-4, the V gene TRBV3-1 (or the pseudogene TRBV3-2), with 11 bases matching TRBD2. The CDR3 spans 18 residues. V lost 2 bases to trimming and J lost 7 bases; unmatched junction nucleotides: 13. From germline, CDR1 is LGHDT and CDR2 YNNKEL (reference sequence). CDR3 bases: TGTGCCAGCAGCCAACGACTTACTAGCGGGGGCAACCGGAACATTCAGTACTTC. Protein sequence: CASSQRLTSGGNRNIQYF.

The rearrangement uses TRBV7-3 and TRBJ2-3; 7 bases are shared with TRBD1. CDR1 and CDR2 from the germline V gene are SGHTA and FQGTGA. The CDR3 is 16 amino acids. The V segment lost 5 bases and the J segment 1 base; nucleotides outside the gene matches: 9. Written as DNA, the CDR3 is TGTGCCAGCAGCCCGGGCCCCGGACAGGGCACAGATACGCAGTATTTT. Protein product: CASSPGPGQGTDTQYF.

This clone was picked up many times. V is TRBV12-3 or TRBV12-4 and J is TRBJ2-1; no reliable D call. The CDR3 length is 12 residues. V gave up 3 bases and J gave up 10 bases, with 10 bases separating them. The CDR3 protein is CASSLSSREQFF. CDR3 sequence (DNA): TGTGCCAGCAGTTTGAGTTCACGAGAGCAGTTCTTC.

The chain couples TRBV7-2 to TRBJ2-1; 8 nucleotides agree with TRBD2. The CDR3 contains 14 residues. Germline CDR1 SGHTA, CDR2 FQGNSA. Trimming took 5 bases from V and 6 from J; bases not matched to a gene: 6. In DNA form, the CDR3 reads TGTGCCAGCAGCCTTTCCCGGGGGGGCAATGAGCAGTTCTTC. This sequence encodes CASSLSRGGNEQFF.